This TCR beta chain was profiled in a study of neurological immune-mediated disorders. A single record per CDR3 protein comes from TCRdb applying MiXCR to the 5' RACE reads. The repertoire holds around 69,000 distinct CDR3 sequences, with 3.4% as singletons. Stored at -80 C, 2 million PBMCs were the source of the unsorted libraries. This CDR3 is built from 14 residues. Germline V gene data show CDR1 as KGHSH and CDR2 as LQKENI. Trimming shortened V by 4 bases and J by 1 base, and 10 bases separated the two germline ends. This clonotype has ten or more counts. The sequenced material came from PBMCs. This clonotype was obtained from a man aged 40-50 years with multiple sclerosis. V is TRBV18 and J is TRBJ1-1; TRBD1 is a possible D gene (5 bases). CDR3 in DNA: TGTGCCAGCTCACTCCGGGACGAGAACACTGAAGCTTTCTTT. This encodes CASSLRDENTEAFF. The variable domain in full, with the rest retrieved from reference TRBV18 and TRBJ1-1, is NAGVMQNPRHLVRRRGQEARLRCSPMKGHSHVYWYRQLPEEGLKFMVYLQKENIIDESGMPKERFSAEFPKEGPSILRIQQVVRGDSAAYFCASSLRDENTEAFFGQGTRLTVV.